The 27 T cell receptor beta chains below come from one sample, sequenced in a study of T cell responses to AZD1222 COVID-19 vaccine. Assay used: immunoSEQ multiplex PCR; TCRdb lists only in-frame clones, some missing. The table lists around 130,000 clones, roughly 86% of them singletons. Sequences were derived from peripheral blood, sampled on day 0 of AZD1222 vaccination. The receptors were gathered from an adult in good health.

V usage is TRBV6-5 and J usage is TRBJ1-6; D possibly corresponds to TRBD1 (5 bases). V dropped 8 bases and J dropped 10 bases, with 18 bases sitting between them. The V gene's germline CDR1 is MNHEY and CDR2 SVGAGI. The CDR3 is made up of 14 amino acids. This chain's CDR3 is CASAQGTGQSPLHF. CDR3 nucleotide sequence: TGTGCCAGCGCCCAGGGAACTGGGCAATCACCCCTCCACTTT.

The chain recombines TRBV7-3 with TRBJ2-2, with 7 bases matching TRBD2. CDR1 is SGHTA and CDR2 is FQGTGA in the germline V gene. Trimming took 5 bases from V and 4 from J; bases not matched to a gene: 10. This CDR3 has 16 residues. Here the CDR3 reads CASSQEGGSPTGELFF. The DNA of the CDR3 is TGTGCCAGCAGCCAAGAGGGCGGGAGTCCCACCGGGGAGCTGTTTTTT.

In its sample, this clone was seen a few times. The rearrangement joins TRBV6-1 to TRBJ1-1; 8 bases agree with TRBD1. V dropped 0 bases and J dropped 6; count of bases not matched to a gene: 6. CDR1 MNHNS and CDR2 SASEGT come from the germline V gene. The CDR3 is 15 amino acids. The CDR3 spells CASSEAWTGISEAFF. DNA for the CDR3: TGTGCCAGCAGTGAAGCCTGGACAGGGATCTCTGAAGCTTTCTTT.

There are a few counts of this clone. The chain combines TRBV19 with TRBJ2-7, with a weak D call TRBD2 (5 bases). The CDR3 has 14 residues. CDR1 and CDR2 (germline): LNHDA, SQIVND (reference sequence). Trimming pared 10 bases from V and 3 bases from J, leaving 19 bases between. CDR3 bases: TGTGCCACCGGACTCAGCTACGGTGACTACGAGCAGTACTTC. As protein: CATGLSYGDYEQYF.

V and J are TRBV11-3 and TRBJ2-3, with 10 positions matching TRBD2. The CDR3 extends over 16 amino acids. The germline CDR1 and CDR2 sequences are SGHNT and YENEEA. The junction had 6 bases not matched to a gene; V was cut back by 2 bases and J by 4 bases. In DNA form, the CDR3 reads TGTGCCAGCAGCTTAACTAGCGGGAAAGTAGCAGATACGCAGTATTTT. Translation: CASSLTSGKVADTQYF.

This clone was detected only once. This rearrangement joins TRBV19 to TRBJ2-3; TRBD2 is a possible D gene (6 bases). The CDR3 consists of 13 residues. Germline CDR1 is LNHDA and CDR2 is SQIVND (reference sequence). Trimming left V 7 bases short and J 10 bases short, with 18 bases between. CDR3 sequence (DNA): TGTGCCAGTAAGTGGACGGGAGTGTCGGCGCAGTATTTT. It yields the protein CASKWTGVSAQYF.

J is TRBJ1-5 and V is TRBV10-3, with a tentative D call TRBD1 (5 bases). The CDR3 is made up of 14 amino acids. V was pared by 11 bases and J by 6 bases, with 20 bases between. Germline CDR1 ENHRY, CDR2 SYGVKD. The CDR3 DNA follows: TGTGCCGCCACACCCGACAGTTCGGGTCAGCCCCAGCATTTT. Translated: CAATPDSSGQPQHF.

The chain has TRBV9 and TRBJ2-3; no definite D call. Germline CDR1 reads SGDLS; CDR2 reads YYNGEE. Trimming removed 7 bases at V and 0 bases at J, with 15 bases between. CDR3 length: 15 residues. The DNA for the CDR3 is TGTGCCAGCGGTTCCCTGGAAGGAAGCACAGATACGCAGTATTTT. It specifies CASGSLEGSTDTQYF. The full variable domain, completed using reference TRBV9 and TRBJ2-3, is DSGVTQTPKHLITATGQRVTLRCSPRSGDLSVYWYQQSLDQGLQFLIQYYNGEERAKGNILERFSAQQFPDLHSELNLSSLELGDSALYFCASGSLEGSTDTQYFGPGTRLTVL.

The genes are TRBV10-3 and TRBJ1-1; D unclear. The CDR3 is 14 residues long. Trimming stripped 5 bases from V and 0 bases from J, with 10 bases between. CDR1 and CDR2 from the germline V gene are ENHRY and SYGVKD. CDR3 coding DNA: TGTGCCATCAGTTTGGAGGGAGTGAACACTGAAGCTTTCTTT. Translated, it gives CAISLEGVNTEAFF.

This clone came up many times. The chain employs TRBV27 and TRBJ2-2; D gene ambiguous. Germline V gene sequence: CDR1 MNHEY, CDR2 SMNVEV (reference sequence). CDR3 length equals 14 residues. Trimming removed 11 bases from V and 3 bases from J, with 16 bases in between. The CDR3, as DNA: TGTGCCTCAGGATACCCCTTTGACACCGGGGAGCTGTTTTTT. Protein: CASGYPFDTGELFF.

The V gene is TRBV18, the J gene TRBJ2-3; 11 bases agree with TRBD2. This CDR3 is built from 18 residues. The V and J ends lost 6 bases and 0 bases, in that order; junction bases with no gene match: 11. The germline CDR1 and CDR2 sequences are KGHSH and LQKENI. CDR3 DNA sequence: TGTGCCAGCTCGCCTCGACTAGCGGGGAAGGCTAGCACAGATACGCAGTATTTT. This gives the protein CASSPRLAGKASTDTQYF.

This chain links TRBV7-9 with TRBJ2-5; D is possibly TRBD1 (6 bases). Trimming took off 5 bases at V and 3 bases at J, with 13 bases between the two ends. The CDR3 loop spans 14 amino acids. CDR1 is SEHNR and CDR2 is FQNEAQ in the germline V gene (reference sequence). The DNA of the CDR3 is TGTGCCAGCAGCGCAGGCAGGACAGAAGAGACCCAGTACTTC. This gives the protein CASSAGRTEETQYF.

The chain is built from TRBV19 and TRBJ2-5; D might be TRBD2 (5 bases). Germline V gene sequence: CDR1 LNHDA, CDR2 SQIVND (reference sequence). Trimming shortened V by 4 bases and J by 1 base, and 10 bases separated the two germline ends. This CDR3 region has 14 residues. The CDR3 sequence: CASSRESAQETQYF. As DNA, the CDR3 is TGTGCCAGTAGTAGGGAGTCCGCCCAAGAGACCCAGTACTTC. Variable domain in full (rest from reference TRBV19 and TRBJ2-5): DGGITQSPKYLFRKEGQNVTLSCEQNLNHDAMYWYRQDPGQGLRLIYYSQIVNDFQKGDIAEGYSVSREKKESFPLTVTSAQKNPTAFYLCASSRESAQETQYFGPGTRLLVL.

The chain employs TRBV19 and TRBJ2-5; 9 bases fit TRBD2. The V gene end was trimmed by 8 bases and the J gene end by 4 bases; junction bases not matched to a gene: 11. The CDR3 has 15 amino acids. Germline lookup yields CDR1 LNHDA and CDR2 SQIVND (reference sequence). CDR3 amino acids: CASRRSSGSSETQYF. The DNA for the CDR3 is TGTGCCAGTCGGCGGAGTAGCGGGAGCTCAGAGACCCAGTACTTC.

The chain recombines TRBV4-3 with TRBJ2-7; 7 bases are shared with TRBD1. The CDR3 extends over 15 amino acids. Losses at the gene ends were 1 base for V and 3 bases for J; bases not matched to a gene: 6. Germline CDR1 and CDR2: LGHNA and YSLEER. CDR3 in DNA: TGCGCCAGCAGCCAAGGCGAGGCAGGGGGCTACGAGCAGTACTTC. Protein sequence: CASSQGEAGGYEQYF.

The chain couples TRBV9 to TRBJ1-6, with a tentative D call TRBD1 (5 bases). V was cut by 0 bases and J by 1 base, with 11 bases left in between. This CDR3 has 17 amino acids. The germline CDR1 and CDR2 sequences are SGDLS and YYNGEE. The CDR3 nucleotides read TGTGCCAGCAGCGTAGACGGGGCGGAATCCTATAATTCACCCCTCCACTTT. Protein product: CASSVDGAESYNSPLHF.

The CDR3 bases are TGTGCCAGCAGTTTAGATGACGAGCAGTACTTC. Amino acids: CASSLDDEQYF. The rearrangement joins TRBV28 to TRBJ2-7; D gene unclear. CDR1 and CDR2 (germline): MDHEN, SYDVKM. V dropped 2 bases and J dropped 5 bases, with 4 bases sitting between them. The CDR3 runs 11 residues.

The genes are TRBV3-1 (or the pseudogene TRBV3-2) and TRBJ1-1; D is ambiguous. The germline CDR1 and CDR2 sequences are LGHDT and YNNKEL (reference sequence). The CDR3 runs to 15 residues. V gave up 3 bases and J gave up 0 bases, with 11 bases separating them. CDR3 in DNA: TGTGCCAGCAGCCACTCAATCGGGATGAACACTGAAGCTTTCTTT. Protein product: CASSHSIGMNTEAFF.

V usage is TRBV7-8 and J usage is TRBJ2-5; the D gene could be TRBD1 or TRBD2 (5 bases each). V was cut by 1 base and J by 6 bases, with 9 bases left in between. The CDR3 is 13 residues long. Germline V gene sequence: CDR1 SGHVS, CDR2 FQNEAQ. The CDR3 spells CASSLGDVKTQYF. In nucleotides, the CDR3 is TGTGCCAGCAGCTTAGGGGACGTGAAGACCCAGTACTTC. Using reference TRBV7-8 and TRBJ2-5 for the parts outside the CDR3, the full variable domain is GAGVSQSPRYKVAKRGQDVALRCDPISGHVSLFWYQQALGQGPEFLTYFQNEAQLDKSGLPSDRFFAERPEGSVSTLKIQRTQQEDSAVYLCASSLGDVKTQYFGPGTRLLVL.

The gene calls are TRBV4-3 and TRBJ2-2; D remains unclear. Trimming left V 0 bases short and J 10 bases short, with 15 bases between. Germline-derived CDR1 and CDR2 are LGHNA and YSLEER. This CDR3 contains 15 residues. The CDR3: CASSQEWSSLEELFF. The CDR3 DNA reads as TGCGCCAGCAGCCAAGAATGGTCCTCTTTGGAGGAGCTGTTTTTT.

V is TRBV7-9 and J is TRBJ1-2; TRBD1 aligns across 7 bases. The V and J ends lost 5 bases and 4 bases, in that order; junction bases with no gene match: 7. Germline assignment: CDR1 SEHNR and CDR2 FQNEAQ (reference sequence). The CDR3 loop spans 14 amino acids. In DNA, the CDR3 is TGTGCCAGCAGCCTGAGGGAGGGGGCCTATGGCTACACCTTC. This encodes CASSLREGAYGYTF.

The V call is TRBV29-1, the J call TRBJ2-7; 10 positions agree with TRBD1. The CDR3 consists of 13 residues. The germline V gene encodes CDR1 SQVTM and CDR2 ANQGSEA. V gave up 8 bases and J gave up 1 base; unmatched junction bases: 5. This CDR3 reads CSFRQGASYEQYF. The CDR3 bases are TGCAGCTTCAGACAGGGGGCGTCCTACGAGCAGTACTTC.

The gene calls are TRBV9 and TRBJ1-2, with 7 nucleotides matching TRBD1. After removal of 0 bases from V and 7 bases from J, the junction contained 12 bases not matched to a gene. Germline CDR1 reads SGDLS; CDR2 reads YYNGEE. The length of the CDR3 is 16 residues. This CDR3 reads CASSVAYRGGSSGYTF. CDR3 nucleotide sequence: TGTGCCAGCAGCGTAGCTTACAGGGGAGGATCGAGTGGCTACACCTTC.

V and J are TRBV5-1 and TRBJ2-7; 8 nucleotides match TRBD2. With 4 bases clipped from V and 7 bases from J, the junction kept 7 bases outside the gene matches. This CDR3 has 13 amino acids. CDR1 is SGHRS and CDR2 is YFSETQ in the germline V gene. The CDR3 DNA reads TGCGCCAGCAGCCCGGGACTAGAGGCGGAGCAGTACTTC. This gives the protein CASSPGLEAEQYF.

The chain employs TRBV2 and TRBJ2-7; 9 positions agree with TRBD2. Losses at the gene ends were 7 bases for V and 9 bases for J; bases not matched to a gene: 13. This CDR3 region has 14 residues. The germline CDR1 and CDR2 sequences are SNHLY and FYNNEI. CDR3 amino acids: CASTPTSGGGSQYF. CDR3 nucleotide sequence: TGTGCCAGCACCCCGACTAGCGGTGGTGGTTCGCAGTACTTC.

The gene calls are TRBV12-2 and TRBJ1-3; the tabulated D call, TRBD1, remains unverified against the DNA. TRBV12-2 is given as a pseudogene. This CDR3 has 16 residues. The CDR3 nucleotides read TGTGCAAGTCGCTCATCCCGGGACAGCTCTGGAAACACCATATATTTT. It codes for CASRSSRDSSGNTIYF.

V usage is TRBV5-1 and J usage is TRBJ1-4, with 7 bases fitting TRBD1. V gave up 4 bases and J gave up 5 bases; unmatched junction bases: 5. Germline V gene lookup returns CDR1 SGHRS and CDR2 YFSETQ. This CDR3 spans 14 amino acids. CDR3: CASSPGTANEKLFF. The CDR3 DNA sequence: TGCGCCAGCAGCCCCGGGACAGCCAATGAAAAACTGTTTTTT.